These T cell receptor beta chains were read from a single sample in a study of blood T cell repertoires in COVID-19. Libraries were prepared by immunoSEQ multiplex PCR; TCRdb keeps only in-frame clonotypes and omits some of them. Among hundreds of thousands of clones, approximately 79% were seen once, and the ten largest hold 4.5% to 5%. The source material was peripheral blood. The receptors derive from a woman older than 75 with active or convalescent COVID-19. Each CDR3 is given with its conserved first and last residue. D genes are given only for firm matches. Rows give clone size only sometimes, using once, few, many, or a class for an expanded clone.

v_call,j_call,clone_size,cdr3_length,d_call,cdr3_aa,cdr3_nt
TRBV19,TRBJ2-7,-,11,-,CAVADPYEQYF,TGTGCAGTAGCGGACCCCTACGAGCAGTACTTC
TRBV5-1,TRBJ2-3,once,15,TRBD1,CASSPGTGGTDTQYF,TGCGCCAGCAGCCCCGGGACAGGGGGCACAGATACGCAGTATTTT
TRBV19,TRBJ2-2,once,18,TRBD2,CASSIVAAGRQYTGELFF,TGTGCCAGTAGTATAGTGGCAGCGGGGAGACAATACACCGGGGAGCTGTTTTTT
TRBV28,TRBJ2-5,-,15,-,CASRVSRGYQETQYF,TGTGCCAGCAGGGTTAGCAGGGGCTATCAAGAGACCCAGTACTTC
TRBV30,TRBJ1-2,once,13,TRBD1,CAWTGTGARGYTF,TGTGCCTGGACCGGGACAGGGGCTCGTGGCTACACCTTC
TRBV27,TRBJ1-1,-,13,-,CASSFGQNTEAFF,TGTGCCAGCAGTTTTGGACAGAACACTGAAGCTTTCTTT
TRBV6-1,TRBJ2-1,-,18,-,CASSEALITGPFIGEQFF,TGTGCCAGCAGTGAAGCGCTTATCACAGGACCGTTTATCGGTGAGCAGTTCTTC
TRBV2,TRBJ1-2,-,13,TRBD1,CASTTDRGEGYTF,TGTGCCAGCACGACGGACAGGGGGGAAGGCTACACCTTC
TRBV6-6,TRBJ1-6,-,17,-,CASSPIDRGSYNSPLHF,TGTGCCAGCAGTCCAATCGACAGAGGCTCCTATAATTCACCCCTCCACTTT
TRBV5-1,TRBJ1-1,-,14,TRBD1,CASSLGQGFTEAFF,TGCGCCAGCAGCTTGGGACAGGGGTTCACTGAAGCTTTCTTT
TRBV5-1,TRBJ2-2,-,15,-,CASSSSLLPVGELFF,TGCGCCAGCAGCTCCTCTCTTCTCCCCGTGGGGGAGCTGTTTTTT
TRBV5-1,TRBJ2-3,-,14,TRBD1,CASSLRTGTDTQYF,TGCGCCAGCAGCTTGAGGACAGGGACAGATACGCAGTATTTT
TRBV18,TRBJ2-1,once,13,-,CASSSDRYNEQFF,TGTGCCAGCTCATCGGACAGATACAATGAGCAGTTCTTC
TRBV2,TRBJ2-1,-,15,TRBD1,CASSEAGTGLVEQFF,TGTGCCAGCAGTGAAGCAGGGACAGGGTTGGTTGAGCAGTTCTTC
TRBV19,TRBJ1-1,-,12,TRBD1,CASSIRTGDAFF,TGTGCCAGTAGTATAAGGACAGGGGATGCTTTCTTT
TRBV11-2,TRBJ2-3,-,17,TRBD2,CASSLFQTSGGTDTQYF,TGTGCCAGCAGCTTATTTCAAACTAGCGGGGGTACAGATACGCAGTATTTT
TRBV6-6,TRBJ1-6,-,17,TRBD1,CASSRDRGRVYNSPLHF,TGTGCCAGCAGTCGCGACAGGGGACGTGTATATAATTCACCCCTCCACTTT
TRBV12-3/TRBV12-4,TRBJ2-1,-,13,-,CASRLDSNNEQFF,TGTGCCAGCAGACTTGACAGTAACAATGAGCAGTTCTTC
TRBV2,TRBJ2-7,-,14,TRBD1,CASGRQGASYEQYF,TGTGCCAGCGGTCGACAGGGGGCCTCCTACGAGCAGTACTTC
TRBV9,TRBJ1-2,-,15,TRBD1,CASSAGQVLDYGYTF,TGTGCCAGCAGCGCGGGACAGGTTCTTGACTATGGCTACACCTTC
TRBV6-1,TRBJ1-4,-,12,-,CASSEQREKLFF,TGTGCCAGCAGTGAACAGAGGGAAAAACTGTTTTTT
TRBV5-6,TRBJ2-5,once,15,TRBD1,CASGLDRGIQETQYF,TGTGCCAGCGGACTGGACAGGGGCATCCAAGAGACCCAGTACTTC
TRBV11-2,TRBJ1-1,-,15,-,CASSSWGRPNTEAFF,TGTGCCAGCAGCTCATGGGGGAGGCCGAACACTGAAGCTTTCTTT
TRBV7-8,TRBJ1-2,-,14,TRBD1,CASSLGRGNYGYTF,TGTGCCAGCAGCTTAGGCAGGGGGAACTATGGCTACACCTTC
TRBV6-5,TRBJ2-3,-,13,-,CASRVSRADTQYF,TGTGCCAGCAGGGTTTCCAGGGCAGATACGCAGTATTTT
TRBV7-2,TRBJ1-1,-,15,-,CASSLVGGGITEAFF,TGTGCCAGCAGCTTAGTTGGGGGGGGAATTACTGAAGCTTTCTTT
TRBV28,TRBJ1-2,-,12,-,CATTYGNYGYTF,TGTGCCACCACATATGGCAACTATGGCTACACCTTC
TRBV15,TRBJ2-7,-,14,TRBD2,CATSLTSLIYEQYF,TGTGCCACCAGCCTGACTAGCCTAATCTACGAGCAGTACTTC
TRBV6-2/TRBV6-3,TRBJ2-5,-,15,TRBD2,CASSYQTSLQETQYF,TGTGCCAGCAGTTACCAGACTAGCCTCCAAGAGACCCAGTACTTC
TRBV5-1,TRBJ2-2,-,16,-,CASSLAGYSNTGELFF,TGCGCCAGCAGCTTGGCGGGGTACTCGAACACCGGGGAGCTGTTTTTT
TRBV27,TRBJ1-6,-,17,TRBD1,CASSPPPLTGYNSPLHF,TGTGCCAGCAGTCCACCCCCCCTGACAGGGTATAATTCACCCCTCCACTTT